Listed here is a single TCR beta chain. There are many counts of this clonotype. Its antigen target is currently unknown. No much larger clonotype is one base removed from it; base qualities were not supplied. This entry comes from a study of CD8+CD57+ T cells in acquired aplastic anemia (dated by TCRdb to between 2017 and 2018). Regarding the study in general: Extracted DNA from sorted CD4+ and CD8+ cells averaged around 3.3 ug, ranging from roughly 0.19 to 27.4 ug. CD8+CD57+ expansion was defined as frequency above the mean frequency observed in healthy subjects.

Overall study results and their limits: Although under 35 CD8+ CDR3 sequences were shared by patients and controls, these sequences appeared highly expressed in patients and within the immunodominant clones of patients. No significant difference in CD8+ Simpson's diversity was found between patients and healthy controls (P=0.060).

Flow cytometry had shown CD8+CD57+ cell expansion in the patients selected for sequencing. Every patient had a diagnosis of severe acquired aplastic anemia based on International Study of Aplastic Anemia and Agranulocytosis and Camitta criteria. No patient had received any therapy when blood was sampled. The study deep-sequenced TCR repertoires of sorted CD4+ and CD8+ blood T cells from severe aplastic anemia patients and healthy subjects. Patients were enrolled under clinicaltrials.gov protocols 00001620, 01623167, 00001397, 00071045, 00081523 and 00961064 in the USA. Ficoll-Paque density gradient centrifugation was used to isolate peripheral blood mononuclear cells. CD4+ and CD8+ T cells were sorted by FACS or magnetic beads before DNA extraction. Relative to germline, V is 5 bases shorter and J is 10 bases shorter, with 18 bases between their ends. From the germline V gene (reference sequence), CDR1 is SEHNR and CDR2 is FQNEAQ. Counted from cysteine to phenylalanine, this CDR3 has 14 amino acids. The retained sequence is limited to the CDR3, 42 bases, with the frame set at the first base.

Genomic DNA was used as template for profiling of TCR beta VDJ combinations and CDR3 sequences. An Illumina HiSeq 2000 was the platform used for TCR repertoire sequencing. The authors' pipeline ran thus. TRBV/TRBJ rearrangement plots, CDR3 size and DJ length profiles, and Simpson's diversity index were used to evaluate the repertoires. Whichever DNA sequence was most abundant in the deep sequencing data was defined as the immunodominant clone. CDR3 amino acid sequences were checked for sharing across subjects and were also compared against the VDJdb database and published repertoires. The raw public reads went through TCRdb reprocessing: fastp at Q25, MiXCR clone calling, in-frame beta chains kept. A single entry per CDR3 protein holds the most common genes and DNA from its merged rows. V and J calls and clone size were set by TCRdb, not the authors. The sample table shows roughly 240,000 distinct CDR3 sequences, and around 45% are seen once. The ten largest clones capture 7.8% of the sample.

Sequencing input: sorted CD4+, CD8+, or CD8+CD57+ T cells (not recorded which) from PBMCs. The sequence came from a human donor with aplastic anemia. This sequence uses TRBV7-9 and TRBJ2-1; a weak D assignment points to TRBD2 (6 bases agree). The DNA reads as follows: TGTGCCAGCAGCCCTTCACCGGGGCGGGAAGAGCAGTTCTTC. The encoded protein is CASSPSPGREEQFF.